This entry features one T cell receptor beta chain sequence. The antigen is undetermined. CDR1 and CDR2 (germline): KGHSH, LQKENI. The CDR3 runs to 12 residues. V lost 2 bases and J lost 5, with 7 bases in between. Only in-frame clones appear in the TCRdb table, and some are missing; sequencing was by immunoSEQ multiplex PCR. The sample lists hundreds of thousands of clones, 92% occurring once. Specified treatment: 19 received Ad26.COV2.S at low or high dose, single or two shots; about 5 received placebo; per-sample allocation not given. Collection of samples fell on day 63 after the first vaccine or placebo injection. The data originate from a study of Ad26.COV2.S vaccination and SARS-CoV-2 variants. About the study: Administration of Ad26.COV2.S was intramuscular, either once or twice 56 days apart. General study points: Substantial breadth was reportedly displayed by spike-specific CD8+ and CD4+ T cell responses after vaccination.

Sequenced material: peripheral blood, taken in a trial of Ad26.COV2.S vaccine versus placebo. The chain couples TRBV18 to TRBJ2-7, with D perhaps being TRBD1 or TRBD2 (5 bases each). This TCR was sampled from a person aged 18-60 years who received the Ad26.COV2.S COVID-19 vaccine or a placebo. CDR3 protein: CASSPGDHEQYF. The DNA for the CDR3 is TGTGCCAGCTCACCAGGGGACCACGAGCAGTACTTC.